The sequence of this T cell receptor (beta chain) was determined in a study of T cells after yellow fever vaccination. The germline CDR1 and CDR2 sequences are SEHNR and FQNEAQ (reference sequence). The germline V and J ends were trimmed by 5 bases and 5 bases, with 18 bases remaining between them. The CDR3 contains 15 residues. In making TCR cDNA, 5'RACE template switching added a universal primer site and UMIs to it. TCRdb re-called the 5' RACE reads through MiXCR, storing one row per CDR3 protein. The data show around 550,000 distinct CDR3 sequences, with about 19% seen just once and more than 13% held by the top ten.

The sample consisted of PBMCs, taken 15 days after the yellow fever booster vaccination. This sequence originates from a man aged 30 to 45 who received the YFV17D yellow fever vaccine. The chain carries TRBV7-9 and TRBJ2-5; unclear D gene. CDR3 loop: CASSKFSHKAETQYF. DNA for the CDR3: TGTGCCAGCAGCAAATTCTCCCATAAGGCTGAGACCCAGTACTTC.